Listed here are 13 T cell receptor beta chains from one sample, sequenced in a study of blood T cell repertoires in COVID-19 (dated by TCRdb to 2020 to 2022). Libraries were constructed by the immunoSEQ multiplex PCR assay. Imported from immuneACCESS, the table was reduced by TCRdb to in-frame sequences with V and J called. These copies leave out some clones; in studies compared against another copy, an unresolved V gene accounts for under half, and the cause of the remainder is not known. The sample records under 150,000 clones, 70% to 90% of which are singletons. About 8% of the sample rests with the top ten. The specimen was peripheral blood. These receptors were taken from an older woman with COVID-19, enrolled during active disease.

The chain combines TRBV3-1 (or the pseudogene TRBV3-2) with TRBJ2-1; 7 positions match TRBD2. Germline loops: CDR1 LGHDT, CDR2 YNNKEL (reference sequence). Trimming at V came to 1 base and at J to 4 bases, leaving 7 bases not matched to a gene. The CDR3 contains 16 residues. The CDR3 here is CASSQVSGRAYNEQFF. CDR3 sequence (DNA): TGTGCCAGCAGCCAAGTATCGGGGAGGGCATACAATGAGCAGTTCTTC.

A few counts support this clone. This rearrangement joins TRBV11-2 to TRBJ2-7; D may be TRBD2 (5 bases). CDR3 length equals 15 residues. The germline gives CDR1 SGHAT, CDR2 FQNNGV. Trimming left V 3 bases short and J 1 base short, with 13 bases between. The CDR3 sequence is CASSFFTGKSYEQYF. DNA of the CDR3: TGTGCCAGCAGCTTTTTTACCGGGAAGTCCTACGAGCAGTACTTC.

V gene TRBV12-3 or TRBV12-4 combines with J gene TRBJ1-2; D not certain. The CDR3 contains 13 residues. V dropped 6 bases and J dropped 2 bases, with 10 bases sitting between them. The CDR3 nucleotides read TGTGCCAGCAGGACCGCGGCCAACTATGGCTACACCTTC. It specifies CASRTAANYGYTF.

The chain carries TRBV5-1 and TRBJ2-3; D not certain. The CDR3 sequence is 13 residues long. Trimming removed 6 bases at V and 1 base at J, with 9 bases between. CDR1 is SGHRS, CDR2 YFSETQ, per germline. CDR3 sequence (DNA): TGCGCCAGCAATGCGGTACGCACAGATACGCAGTATTTT. As protein: CASNAVRTDTQYF.

V is TRBV13 and J is TRBJ2-7; D is ambiguous. The CDR3 length is 14 residues. Per germline, CDR1 PRHDT and CDR2 FYEKMQ (reference sequence). The V and J ends lost 5 bases and 9 bases respectively, with 20 bases between them. The CDR3 loop reads CASSPRAHGAGQYF. CDR3 bases: TGTGCCAGCAGCCCACGCGCCCACGGAGCCGGGCAGTACTTC.

The count of this clone is one. The chain joins TRBV5-1 to TRBJ2-7; maybe TRBD1 (5 bases). Germline V gene data show CDR1 as SGHRS and CDR2 as YFSETQ. The V end was cut by 4 bases, the J end by 2 bases, with 10 bases between. The CDR3 consists of 13 residues. The CDR3 coding sequence is TGCGCCAGCAGCCTTAGACAGACCTACGAGCAGTACTTC. Translation gives CASSLRQTYEQYF.

The chain has TRBV4-1 and TRBJ1-4; D is uncertain. This CDR3 is built from 18 residues. Trimming pared 2 bases from V and 0 bases from J, leaving 16 bases between. Germline V lookup: CDR1 MGHRA, CDR2 YSYEKL. In DNA form, the CDR3 reads TGCGCCAGCAGCCAATATTCACCGGTGGACTCAACTAATGAAAAACTGTTTTTT. The encoded protein is CASSQYSPVDSTNEKLFF.

This chain connects TRBV19 to TRBJ2-5, with TRBD2 matching over 12 bases. The CDR3 spans 15 residues. Germline lookup yields CDR1 LNHDA and CDR2 SQIVND (reference sequence). Trimming removed 4 bases from V and 5 bases from J; junction bases left unmatched: 5. CDR3 amino acids: CASSRSSGGGETQYF. The CDR3 bases are TGTGCCAGTAGTAGATCTAGCGGGGGGGGCGAGACCCAGTACTTC.

This clone has just one count. The chain has TRBV10-3 and TRBJ1-6; D remains ambiguous. Germline V gene lookup returns CDR1 ENHRY and CDR2 SYGVKD. Trimming removed 4 bases from V and 9 bases from J, with 10 bases in between. The CDR3 has 13 residues. CDR3 sequence reads: CAISVGQSSPLHF. The CDR3, as DNA: TGTGCCATCAGTGTTGGGCAGTCTTCACCCCTCCACTTT.

This clone was counted between two and nine times. The chain joins TRBV6-6 to TRBJ1-2, with a tentative D call TRBD1 (6 bases). The ends were cut back, 1 base at V and 10 bases at J, with 16 bases in the middle. From germline, CDR1 is MNHNY and CDR2 SVGAGI (reference sequence). The CDR3 contains 14 residues. As DNA, the CDR3 is TGTGCCAGCAGTTACTTCGAGGGGGATGGGCCCTACACCTTC. Translation gives CASSYFEGDGPYTF.

The chain links TRBV3-1 (or the pseudogene TRBV3-2) to TRBJ2-3; D remains unclear. Per the germline V gene, CDR1 is LGHDT and CDR2 is YNNKEL (reference sequence). Deletions cut 4 bases from V and 0 bases from J, with 8 bases between. The CDR3 loop spans 14 amino acids. The chain's CDR3 is CASSPSPSTDTQYF. The CDR3 DNA reads as TGTGCCAGCAGCCCGTCCCCTAGCACAGATACGCAGTATTTT.

The chain links TRBV5-5 to TRBJ2-7, with a weak D call TRBD1 (5 bases). Germline CDR1 SGHKS, CDR2 YYEKEE (reference sequence). With 4 bases removed from V and 2 bases from J, the gap between germline ends came to 19 bases. The CDR3 has 16 residues. This chain's CDR3 is CASSPQVNYETYEQYF. In nucleotides, the CDR3 is TGTGCCAGCAGCCCACAGGTGAACTATGAAACCTACGAGCAGTACTTC.

This rearrangement joins TRBV11-3 to TRBJ2-1, with 7 bases identical to TRBD2. J gave up 6 bases and V 1 base, and 6 bases lay outside the gene matches. The CDR3 totals 15 residues. Germline V gene lookup returns CDR1 SGHNT and CDR2 YENEEA. The CDR3 nucleotides are TGTGCCAGCAGCTTAGGGCTAGCGGAGATCAATGAGCAGTTCTTC. Its translation: CASSLGLAEINEQFF.